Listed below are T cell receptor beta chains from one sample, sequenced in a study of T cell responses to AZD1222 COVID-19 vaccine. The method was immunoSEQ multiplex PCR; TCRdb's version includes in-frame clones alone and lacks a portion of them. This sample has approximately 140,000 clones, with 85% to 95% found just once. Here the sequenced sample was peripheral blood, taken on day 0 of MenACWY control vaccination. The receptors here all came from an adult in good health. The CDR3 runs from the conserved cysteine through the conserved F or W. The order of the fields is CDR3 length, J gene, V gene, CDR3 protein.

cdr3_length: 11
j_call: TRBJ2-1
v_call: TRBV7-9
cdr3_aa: CASSLGAEQFF

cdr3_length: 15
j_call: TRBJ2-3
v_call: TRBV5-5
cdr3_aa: CASSLGGRSTDTQYF

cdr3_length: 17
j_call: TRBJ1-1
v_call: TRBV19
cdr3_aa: CASSILRAEGLNTEAFF

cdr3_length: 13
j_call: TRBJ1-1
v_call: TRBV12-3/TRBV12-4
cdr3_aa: CASSLSGEAEAFF

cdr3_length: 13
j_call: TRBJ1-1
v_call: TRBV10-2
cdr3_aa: CASAVLTLTEAFF

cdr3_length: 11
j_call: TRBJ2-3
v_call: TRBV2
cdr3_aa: CASRGSGTQYF

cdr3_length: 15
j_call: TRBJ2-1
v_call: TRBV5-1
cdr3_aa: CASSPSGRRYNEQFF

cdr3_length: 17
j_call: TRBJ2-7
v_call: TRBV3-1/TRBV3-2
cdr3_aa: CASSQELRLSYSYEQYF

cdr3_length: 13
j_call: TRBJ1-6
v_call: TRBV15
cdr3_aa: CATSRAKEEPLHF

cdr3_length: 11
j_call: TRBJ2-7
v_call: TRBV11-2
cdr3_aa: CASSSSLNRFF

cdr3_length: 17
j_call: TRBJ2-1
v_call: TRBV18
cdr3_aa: CASSPRFEGPNYNEQFF

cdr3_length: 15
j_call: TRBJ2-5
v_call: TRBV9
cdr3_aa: CASSVAGRGRETQYF

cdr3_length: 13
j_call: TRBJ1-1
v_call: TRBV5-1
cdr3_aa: CASSLDWELGAFF

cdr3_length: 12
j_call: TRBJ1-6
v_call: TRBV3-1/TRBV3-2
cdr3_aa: CASSREGSPLHF

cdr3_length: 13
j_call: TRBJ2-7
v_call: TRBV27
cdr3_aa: CASSREGAGEQYF

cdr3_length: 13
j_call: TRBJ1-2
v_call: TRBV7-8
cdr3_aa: CASSPDGTYGYTF

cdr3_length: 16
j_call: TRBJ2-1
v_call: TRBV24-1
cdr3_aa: CATSDLDGGPINEQFF

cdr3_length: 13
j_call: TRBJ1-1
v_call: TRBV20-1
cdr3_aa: CSASLGSDTEAFF

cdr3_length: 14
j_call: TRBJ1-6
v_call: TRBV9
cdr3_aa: CASTLGQGLTPLHF

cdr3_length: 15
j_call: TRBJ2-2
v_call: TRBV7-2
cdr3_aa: CASTHQAPNTGELFF

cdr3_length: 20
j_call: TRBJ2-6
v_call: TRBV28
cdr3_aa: CASSFWDVRDHRSGANVLTF

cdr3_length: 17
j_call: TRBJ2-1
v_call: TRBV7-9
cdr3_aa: CASSLLLGATRENEQFF

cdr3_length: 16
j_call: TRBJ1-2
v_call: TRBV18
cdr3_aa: CASSPRVRGQGEGYTF

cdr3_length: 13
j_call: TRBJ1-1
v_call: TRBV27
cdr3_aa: CASTREGLTEAFF

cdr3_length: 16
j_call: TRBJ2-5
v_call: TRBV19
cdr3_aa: CASSPAGAPSMETQYF

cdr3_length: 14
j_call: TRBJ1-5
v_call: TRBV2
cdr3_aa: CASSEQGVQGPQHF

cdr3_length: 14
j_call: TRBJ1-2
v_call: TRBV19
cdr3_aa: CASSMQGALDGYTF

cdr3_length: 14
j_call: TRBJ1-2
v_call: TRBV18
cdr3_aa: CASSPGQARDGYTF

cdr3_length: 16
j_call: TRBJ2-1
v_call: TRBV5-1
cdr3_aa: CASSLDILEAYNEQFF

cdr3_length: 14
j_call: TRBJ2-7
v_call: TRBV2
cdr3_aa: CATQGAGGLYEQYF

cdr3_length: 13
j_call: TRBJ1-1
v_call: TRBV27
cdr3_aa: CASSPRTFTEAFF

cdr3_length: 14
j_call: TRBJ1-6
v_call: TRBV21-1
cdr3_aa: CASSKDRGDSPLHF

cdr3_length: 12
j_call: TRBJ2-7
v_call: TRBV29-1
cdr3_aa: CSVEASGYEQYF

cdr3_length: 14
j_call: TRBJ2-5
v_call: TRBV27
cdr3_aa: CASSPQTGSETQYF

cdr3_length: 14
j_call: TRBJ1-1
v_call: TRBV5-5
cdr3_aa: CASSLAIKNTEAFF

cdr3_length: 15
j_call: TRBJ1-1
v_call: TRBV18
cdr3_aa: CASSPGAAYNTEAFF

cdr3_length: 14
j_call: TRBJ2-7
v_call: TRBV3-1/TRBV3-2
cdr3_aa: CASSPGTSVHEQYF

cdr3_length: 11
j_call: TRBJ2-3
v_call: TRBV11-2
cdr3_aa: CASSFLGQGEF

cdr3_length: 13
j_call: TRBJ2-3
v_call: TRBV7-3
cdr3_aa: CASSFREGDTQYF

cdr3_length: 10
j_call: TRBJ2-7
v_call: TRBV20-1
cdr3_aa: CSARGFEQYF

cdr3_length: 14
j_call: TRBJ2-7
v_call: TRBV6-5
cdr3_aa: CASRSRGEFYEQYF

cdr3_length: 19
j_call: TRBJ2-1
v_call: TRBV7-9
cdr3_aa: CASSEGLAGGDFTADEQFF

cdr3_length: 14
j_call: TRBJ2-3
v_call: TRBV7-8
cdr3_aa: CASSWTGPTDTQYF

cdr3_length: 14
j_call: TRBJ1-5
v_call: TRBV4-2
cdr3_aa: CASSQDHSNQPQHF

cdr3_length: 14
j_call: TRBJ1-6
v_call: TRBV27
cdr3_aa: CASSFRGTDSPLHF

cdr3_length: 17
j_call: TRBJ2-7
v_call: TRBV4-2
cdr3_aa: CASSSPAGTSGSYEQYF

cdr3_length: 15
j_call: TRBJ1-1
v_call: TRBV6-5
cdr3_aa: CASSPRRETNTEAFF

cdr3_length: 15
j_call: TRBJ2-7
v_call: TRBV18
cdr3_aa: CASSPPTSGVYEQYF

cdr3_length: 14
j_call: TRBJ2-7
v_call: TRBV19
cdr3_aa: CASMRTGASYEQYF